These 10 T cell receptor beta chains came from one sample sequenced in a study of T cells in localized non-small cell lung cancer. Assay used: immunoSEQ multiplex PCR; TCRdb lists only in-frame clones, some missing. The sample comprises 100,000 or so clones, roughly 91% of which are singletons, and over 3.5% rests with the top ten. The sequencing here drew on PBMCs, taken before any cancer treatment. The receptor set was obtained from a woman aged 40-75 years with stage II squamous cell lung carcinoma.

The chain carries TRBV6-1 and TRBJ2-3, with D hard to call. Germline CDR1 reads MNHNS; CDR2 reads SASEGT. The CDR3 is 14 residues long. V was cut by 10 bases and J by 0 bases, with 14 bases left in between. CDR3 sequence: CATRSEPSTDTQYF. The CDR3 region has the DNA TGTGCCACTCGGAGCGAGCCGAGCACAGATACGCAGTATTTT.

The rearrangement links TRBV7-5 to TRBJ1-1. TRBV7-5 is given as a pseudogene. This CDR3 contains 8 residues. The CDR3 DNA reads TGTGCCAGAAGCCGAACTTTCTTT. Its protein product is CARSRTFF.

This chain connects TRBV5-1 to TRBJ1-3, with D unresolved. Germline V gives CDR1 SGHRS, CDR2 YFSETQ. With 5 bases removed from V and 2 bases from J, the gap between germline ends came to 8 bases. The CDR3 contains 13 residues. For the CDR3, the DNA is TGCGCCAGCAGGGGAGGAACTGGAAACACCATATATTTT. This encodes CASRGGTGNTIYF. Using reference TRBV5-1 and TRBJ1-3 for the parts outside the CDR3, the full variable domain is KAGVTQTPRYLIKTRGQQVTLSCSPISGHRSVSWYQQTPGQGLQFLFEYFSETQRNKGNFPGRFSGRQFSNSRSEMNVSTLELGDSALYLCASRGGTGNTIYFGEGSWLTVV.

In DNA, the CDR3 is TGTGCCAGCATCTGGGGGTCAGGAGCATATGGCTACACCTTC. It encodes CASIWGSGAYGYTF. V usage is TRBV7-2 and J usage is TRBJ1-2; perhaps TRBD1 as D (5 bases). V lost 7 bases to trimming and J lost 5 bases, with 17 bases between them. The CDR3 covers 14 residues. Germline CDR1 is SGHTA and CDR2 is FQGNSA.

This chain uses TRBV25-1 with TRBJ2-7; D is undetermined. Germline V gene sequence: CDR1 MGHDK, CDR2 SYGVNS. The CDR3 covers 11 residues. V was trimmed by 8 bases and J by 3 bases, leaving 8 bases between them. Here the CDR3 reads CASGRYYEQYF. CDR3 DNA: TGTGCCAGCGGCCGGTACTACGAGCAGTACTTC.

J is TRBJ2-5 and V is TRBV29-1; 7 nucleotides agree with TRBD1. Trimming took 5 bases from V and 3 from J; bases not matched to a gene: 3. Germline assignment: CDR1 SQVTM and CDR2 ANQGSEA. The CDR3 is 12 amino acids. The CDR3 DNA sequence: TGCAGCGTTAGGGGGCAGAAAGAGACCCAGTACTTC. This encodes CSVRGQKETQYF.

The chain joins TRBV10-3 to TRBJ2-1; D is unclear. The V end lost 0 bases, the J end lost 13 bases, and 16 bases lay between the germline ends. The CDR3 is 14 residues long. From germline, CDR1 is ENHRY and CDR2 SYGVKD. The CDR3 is CAISESGTTSKQFF. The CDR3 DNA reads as TGTGCCATCAGTGAGTCAGGTACTACCTCCAAACAGTTCTTC.

The CDR3 DNA is TGTGCCAGCAGTTTTTTATCTCCAATGAACACCGGGGAGCTGTTTTTT. This codes for CASSFLSPMNTGELFF. The chain is built from TRBV28 and TRBJ2-2; D gene unclear. Germline CDR1 is MDHEN and CDR2 is SYDVKM. V lost 3 bases and J 1 base, leaving 12 bases between the germline ends. The CDR3 runs 16 residues.

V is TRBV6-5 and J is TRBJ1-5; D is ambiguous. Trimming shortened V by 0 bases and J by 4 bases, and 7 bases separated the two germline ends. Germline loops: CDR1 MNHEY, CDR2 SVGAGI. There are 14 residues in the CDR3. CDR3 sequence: CASSYSKRNQPQHF. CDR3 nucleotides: TGTGCCAGCAGTTACTCGAAAAGGAATCAGCCCCAGCATTTT.

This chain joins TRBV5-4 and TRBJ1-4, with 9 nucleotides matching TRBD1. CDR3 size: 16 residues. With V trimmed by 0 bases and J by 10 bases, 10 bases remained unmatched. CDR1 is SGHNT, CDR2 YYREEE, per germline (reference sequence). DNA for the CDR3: TGTGCCAGCAGCTTGGGTGGGGGACAGGGAGGAGGAAAACTGTTTTTT. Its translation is CASSLGGGQGGGKLFF.